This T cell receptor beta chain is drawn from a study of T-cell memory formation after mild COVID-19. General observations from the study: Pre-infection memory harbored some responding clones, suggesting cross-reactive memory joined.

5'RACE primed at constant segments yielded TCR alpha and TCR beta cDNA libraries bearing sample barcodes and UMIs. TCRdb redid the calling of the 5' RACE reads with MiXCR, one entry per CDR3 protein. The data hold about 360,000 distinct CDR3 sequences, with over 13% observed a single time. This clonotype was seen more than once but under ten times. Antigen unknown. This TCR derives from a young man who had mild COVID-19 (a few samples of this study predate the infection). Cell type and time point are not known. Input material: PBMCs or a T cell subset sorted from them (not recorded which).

The CDR3 is CSSVDSSLGRETQYF. For the CDR3, the DNA is TGCAGCAGCGTGGACAGCAGCCTCGGTCGGGAGACCCAGTACTTC. The V gene is TRBV20-1, the J gene TRBJ2-5; weak D call: TRBD1 (6 bases). Germline V gene data show CDR1 as DFQATT and CDR2 as SNEGSKA (reference sequence). The CDR3 totals 15 residues.